Below, one TCR beta chain is given with its context. CDR1 is MNHEY, CDR2 SMNVEV, per germline (reference sequence). With 6 bases clipped from V and 1 base from J, the junction kept 4 bases outside the gene matches. The CDR3 is 15 amino acids. Profiling relied on immunoSEQ multiplex PCR, and the TCRdb table lists in-frame clones only, not all of them. The sample has some 15,000 clones; roughly four fifths are singletons. The data belong to a study of tumor-infiltrating lymphocytes in localized non-small cell lung cancer. The sample was lung tumor tissue. This sequence joins TRBV27 and TRBJ2-2; 8 bases are a match to TRBD2. The source is a human donor with non-small cell lung cancer. The CDR3 nucleotides read TGTGCCAGCAGATACGCGGGGGGGAACACCGGGGAGCTGTTTTTT. As protein: CASRYAGGNTGELFF.